Listed below are T cell receptor beta chains from one sample, sequenced in a study of T cell responses to AZD1222 COVID-19 vaccine. Generated by immunoSEQ multiplex PCR, the TCRdb table keeps only in-frame clones and is missing some. The sample has some 96,000 clones, around 87% seen once; the top ten hold 4% to 4.5%. Here the sequenced sample was peripheral blood, taken on day 0 of MenACWY control vaccination. Receptor source: an adult in good health. Each CDR3 is given with its conserved first and last residue. The order of the fields is CDR3 protein, clone size, J gene, V gene, D gene. A D gene is named only where the DNA matches it firmly. Not every row has a clone size; where given, it reads once, few, many or a size class.

CDR3 protein: CASSTDRLRVAFF; clone size: few; J gene: TRBJ1-1; V gene: TRBV6-5; D gene: TRBD1
CDR3 protein: CASSPGMNTEAFF; clone size: -; J gene: TRBJ1-1; V gene: TRBV18; D gene: -
CDR3 protein: CASTPGGYIQYF; clone size: -; J gene: TRBJ2-4; V gene: TRBV11-2; D gene: TRBD1
CDR3 protein: CAWRPAGALHEQYF; clone size: -; J gene: TRBJ2-7; V gene: TRBV30; D gene: -
CDR3 protein: CASSLGPLSGGETQYF; clone size: -; J gene: TRBJ2-5; V gene: TRBV11-3; D gene: -
CDR3 protein: CASSLSYRGVGEKLFF; clone size: -; J gene: TRBJ1-4; V gene: TRBV7-9; D gene: TRBD1
CDR3 protein: CASRDREWYNEQFF; clone size: -; J gene: TRBJ2-1; V gene: TRBV27; D gene: TRBD1
CDR3 protein: CASSESSERGNYGYTF; clone size: -; J gene: TRBJ1-2; V gene: TRBV6-1; D gene: -
CDR3 protein: CASSPRTSGRRGSTYEQYF; clone size: -; J gene: TRBJ2-7; V gene: TRBV9; D gene: TRBD2
CDR3 protein: CAWSPLTGGGDTQYF; clone size: -; J gene: TRBJ2-3; V gene: TRBV30; D gene: TRBD1
CDR3 protein: CASSFCGQGGGEETQYF; clone size: -; J gene: TRBJ2-5; V gene: TRBV4-2; D gene: -
CDR3 protein: CASSLPGAYEQYF; clone size: -; J gene: TRBJ2-7; V gene: TRBV5-4; D gene: -
CDR3 protein: CASSPQDSWDTGELFF; clone size: -; J gene: TRBJ2-2; V gene: TRBV4-2; D gene: -
CDR3 protein: CASRETGYGETQYF; clone size: -; J gene: TRBJ2-5; V gene: TRBV2; D gene: TRBD1
CDR3 protein: CASSSIQGRNEQFF; clone size: -; J gene: TRBJ2-1; V gene: TRBV11-2; D gene: -
CDR3 protein: CATSRDSTEAFF; clone size: few; J gene: TRBJ1-1; V gene: TRBV15; D gene: -
CDR3 protein: CASQGSLGYEQYF; clone size: -; J gene: TRBJ2-7; V gene: TRBV10-3; D gene: -
CDR3 protein: CASTSGSYNSPLHF; clone size: -; J gene: TRBJ1-6; V gene: TRBV9; D gene: -
CDR3 protein: CASSFGVLTEAFF; clone size: -; J gene: TRBJ1-1; V gene: TRBV11-3; D gene: -